The rows below give T cell receptor beta chains drawn from one sample of a study of T cell responses to AZD1222 COVID-19 vaccine. Here immunoSEQ multiplex PCR was the method, and the copy in TCRdb shows in-frame clones only, minus some. Counted here are 130,000 to 150,000 clones, 89% occurring once; the ten biggest clones make up approximately 5.1%. Sequencing was performed on peripheral blood, taken on day 0 of AZD1222 vaccination. All receptors derive from an adult in good health. Both conserved end residues are part of each CDR3. A D gene is named only where the DNA matches it firmly. Clone size, where shown, is once, few, many, or a class for clones that have expanded.

clone size	V gene	D gene	J gene	CDR3 DNA	CDR3 protein
-	TRBV7-9	-	TRBJ2-3	TGTGCCAGCAGCTTAGCTAGTCTTAGCACAGATACGCAGTATTTT	CASSLASLSTDTQYF
-	TRBV9	TRBD1	TRBJ2-3	TGTGCCAGCACTCCGGGACAGGGAACCGATACGCAGTATTTT	CASTPGQGTDTQYF
-	TRBV28	-	TRBJ1-2	TGTGCCAGCAGTTTATACTCCGGGACAAAGGGCTACACCTTC	CASSLYSGTKGYTF
-	TRBV6-5	TRBD1	TRBJ1-2	TGTGCCAGCACCCCGGGACAGGGAGTCTATGGCTACACCTTC	CASTPGQGVYGYTF
-	TRBV19	-	TRBJ1-5	TGTGCCAGTAGCCCTAGGGCTCAGCCCCAGCATTTT	CASSPRAQPQHF
-	TRBV27	TRBD2	TRBJ2-6	TGTGCCAGCAGCACATATATTGGACTGACTAGCGGGAGAGGTGGGGCCAACGTCCTGACTTTC	CASSTYIGLTSGRGGANVLTF
-	TRBV7-6	TRBD2	TRBJ2-7	TGTGCCAGCAGCAAACCCGGAGCGGGATCCCGCGGGGAGCAGTACTTC	CASSKPGAGSRGEQYF
few	TRBV18	-	TRBJ2-1	TGTGCCAGCTCCCGGGGTTCGAGGGACTATGAGCAGTTCTTC	CASSRGSRDYEQFF
-	TRBV10-1	-	TRBJ2-2	TGCGCCAGCAGTCCGGGCTATATGGACACCGGGGAGCTGTTTTTT	CASSPGYMDTGELFF
-	TRBV9	TRBD2	TRBJ2-7	TGTGCCAGCAGCCAACCCGGGACTAGCGGCGAGCAGTACTTC	CASSQPGTSGEQYF
-	TRBV6-6	TRBD1	TRBJ1-6	TGTGCCAGCATTGACAGGGGAACCTCACCCCTCCACTTT	CASIDRGTSPLHF
-	TRBV6-5	TRBD1	TRBJ2-7	TGTGCCAGCAGTTCCCCCTCGGGACAGGGCTCCTACGAGCAGTACTTC	CASSSPSGQGSYEQYF
-	TRBV25-1	TRBD2	TRBJ2-1	TGTGCCAGCAGTGGAAGGACTAGCGGATTCTACAATGAGCAGTTCTTC	CASSGRTSGFYNEQFF
-	TRBV29-1	TRBD1	TRBJ2-1	TGCAGCGTTCGCAGAAAACCGACAGGGTGGCGCGATGAGCAGTTCTTC	CSVRRKPTGWRDEQFF
-	TRBV6-5	-	TRBJ1-1	TGTGCCAGCAGGAAACAGGGAAGAGGGAACACTGAAGCTTTCTTT	CASRKQGRGNTEAFF
-	TRBV18	TRBD1	TRBJ1-2	TGTGCCAGCTCACCAGCCGGGACAGGGAACGGCTACACCTTC	CASSPAGTGNGYTF
-	TRBV7-9	TRBD1	TRBJ1-4	TGTGCCAGCAGCTTTGGGACAGGCCTTAATGAAAAACTGTTTTTT	CASSFGTGLNEKLFF
-	TRBV5-1	-	TRBJ1-1	TGCGCCAGCAGCTTGGAGTCACAGATACTGGGGGCTTTCTTT	CASSLESQILGAFF
-	TRBV9	TRBD1	TRBJ1-2	TGTGCCAGCAGCGAGGACAGGGTGGCTGGCTACACCTTC	CASSEDRVAGYTF
-	TRBV30	-	TRBJ2-2	TGTGCCTGGGACAGGGGAGGGTCCGGGGAGCTGTTTTTT	CAWDRGGSGELFF
-	TRBV25-1	TRBD1	TRBJ1-2	TGTGCCAGCAGTGACCCCGGCAGGGGGTTAGAGGGCTACACCTTC	CASSDPGRGLEGYTF
-	TRBV12-3/TRBV12-4	TRBD1	TRBJ2-7	TGTGCCAGCAGAGTACAGGGGGCCGACGAGCAGTACTTC	CASRVQGADEQYF
-	TRBV21-1	-	TRBJ1-5	TGTGCCAGCAGCAAAAAAGGCGCTAGCAATCAGCCCCAGCATTTT	CASSKKGASNQPQHF
once	TRBV4-1	TRBD1	TRBJ2-7	TGCGCCAGCAGCCCAGGACAGGGCGGAGGGCTCGGAATGTACTTC	CASSPGQGGGLGMYF
-	TRBV2	-	TRBJ1-5	TGTGCCAGCGAGCAGGACACCAATCAGCCCCAGCATTTT	CASEQDTNQPQHF
-	TRBV7-6	TRBD2	TRBJ2-1	TGTGCCAGCAGCCTAGCGGGAGGTATTTCCTACAATGAGCAGTTCTTC	CASSLAGGISYNEQFF
-	TRBV18	-	TRBJ1-5	TGTGCCAGCTCACCCGTGGGGGCAGGTCAGCCCCAGCATTTT	CASSPVGAGQPQHF
-	TRBV28	TRBD1	TRBJ2-7	TGTGCCAGCAGTTCACGGACAGGGGTAGGCGAGCAGTACTTC	CASSSRTGVGEQYF
-	TRBV7-3	-	TRBJ2-5	TGTGCCAGCAGCTTAGTGGTAGGGAGTAAGACCCAGTACTTC	CASSLVVGSKTQYF
-	TRBV6-6	-	TRBJ1-2	TGTGCCAGCAGCCCCCGGGAAAGCGGCTACACCTTC	CASSPRESGYTF
-	TRBV19	TRBD1	TRBJ2-7	TGTGCCAGTAGTCCCTGGGACAGGCCGACCTACGAGCAGTACTTC	CASSPWDRPTYEQYF
-	TRBV27	TRBD1	TRBJ1-1	TGTGCCAGCAGTTTAGGGAACAGGGGAATGAACACTGAAGCTTTCTTT	CASSLGNRGMNTEAFF
-	TRBV19	-	TRBJ2-2	TGTGCCAGTAGTGACCGACCGGGGGAGCTGTTTTTT	CASSDRPGELFF
few	TRBV6-2/TRBV6-3	TRBD1	TRBJ1-5	TGTGCCAGCAGTTACAGATGGGGACAGGGCAATCAGCCCCAGCATTTT	CASSYRWGQGNQPQHF
-	TRBV5-1	TRBD2	TRBJ2-1	TGCGCCAGCCTAGCGGGAGGGGGTTACAATGAGCAGTTCTTC	CASLAGGGYNEQFF
-	TRBV29-1	-	TRBJ1-1	TGCAGCGTTGAGGACAACACTGAAGCTTTCTTT	CSVEDNTEAFF
-	TRBV9	TRBD1	TRBJ1-1	TGTGCCAGCAGCTCACTCAGGGGGTTGGGCACTGAAGCTTTCTTT	CASSSLRGLGTEAFF
once	TRBV18	-	TRBJ2-1	TGTGCCAGCTCACCGGTGGATAGCTCCTACAATGAGCAGTTCTTC	CASSPVDSSYNEQFF